Described below is a single TCR beta chain sequence and its context. This record belongs to a study of blood T cells in healthy people across ages. Alongside a J-beta primer mix, a sample-barcoded 5' primer served in a second PCR lasting about 7 to 11 cycles. Individual samples furnished no less than 3 million CDR3-containing paired-end reads apiece. MiXCR, run by TCRdb on the 5' RACE reads, gives a single entry per CDR3 protein. The table shows roughly 1.7 million distinct CDR3 sequences, with around 35% occurring only once. V dropped 1 base and J dropped 9 bases, with 34 bases sitting between them. CDR1 is SGHAT, CDR2 FQNNGV, per germline. The CDR3 has 21 amino acids. Peripheral blood was drawn, roughly 10 milliliters per donor. With each sample, at least 5.5 micrograms of total RNA were extracted.

Sequencing was carried out using blood. This sequence was found in a woman aged 25-40 years in good health. The chain recombines TRBV11-2 with TRBJ2-1; D possibly uses TRBD1 or TRBD2 (6 bases each). This CDR3 is CASSLGRGTGFLRESIGEQFF. The CDR3 DNA reads as TGTGCCAGCAGCTTAGGCCGCGGAACAGGGTTTTTACGGGAGTCTATAGGTGAGCAGTTCTTC.